This is a list of T cell receptor beta chains from one sample in a study of blood T cell repertoires in COVID-19. Sequenced by immunoSEQ multiplex PCR; TCRdb stores in-frame clones only, minus some. This sample yields around 400,000 clones, of which roughly 86% are seen a single time; about 2.1% belongs to the top ten. Sequenced sample: peripheral blood. The origin of the receptors is a woman aged 55-70 years with COVID-19, enrolled during active disease. Each CDR3 is given with its conserved first and last residue. Fields, in order: J gene, V gene, clone size, D gene, CDR3 DNA, CDR3 protein. D genes are given only for firm matches. Some rows have no size entry. The others give once, few or many, or a class for an expanded clone.

J gene: TRBJ1-4; V gene: TRBV28; clone size: NA; D gene: NA; CDR3 DNA: TGTGCCAGCAGTTTTACCCGGGGGGTTAATGAAAAACTGTTTTTT; CDR3 protein: CASSFTRGVNEKLFF
J gene: TRBJ1-5; V gene: TRBV2; clone size: NA; D gene: NA; CDR3 DNA: TGTGCCAGCAGTGAAGGACAGAGCAATCAGCCCCAGCATTTT; CDR3 protein: CASSEGQSNQPQHF
J gene: TRBJ1-6; V gene: TRBV7-3; clone size: NA; D gene: NA; CDR3 DNA: TGTGCCAGCAGCGAAGGGGACCGGGGGTTCCGATCACCCCTCCACTTT; CDR3 protein: CASSEGDRGFRSPLHF
J gene: TRBJ2-1; V gene: TRBV7-2; clone size: few; D gene: TRBD2; CDR3 DNA: TGTGCCAGCAGCCAACGGACTAGCGGGGTCGATGAGCAGTTCTTC; CDR3 protein: CASSQRTSGVDEQFF
J gene: TRBJ2-3; V gene: TRBV5-1; clone size: NA; D gene: TRBD2; CDR3 DNA: TGCGCCAGCAGCGCCGCTAGCGGGGGGATGACAGATACGCAGTATTTT; CDR3 protein: CASSAASGGMTDTQYF
J gene: TRBJ1-1; V gene: TRBV11-2; clone size: once; D gene: TRBD1; CDR3 DNA: TGTGCCAGCAGCTTTCTCGCGTTAAGGACAGGGGAGAATGGTATTGAAGCTTTCTTT; CDR3 protein: CASSFLALRTGENGIEAFF
J gene: TRBJ2-3; V gene: TRBV5-1; clone size: NA; D gene: TRBD1; CDR3 DNA: TGCGCCAGCAGCAGTACAGGGGGCCCGGGAACAGATACGCAGTATTTT; CDR3 protein: CASSSTGGPGTDTQYF
J gene: TRBJ1-1; V gene: TRBV28; clone size: NA; D gene: NA; CDR3 DNA: TGTGCCAGCAGCCGCTCATTGACAGTCAACACTGAAGCTTTCTTT; CDR3 protein: CASSRSLTVNTEAFF
J gene: TRBJ1-1; V gene: TRBV18; clone size: NA; D gene: TRBD1; CDR3 DNA: TGTGCCAGCTCACCAGCGACAGGGGCAAACACTGAAGCTTTCTTT; CDR3 protein: CASSPATGANTEAFF
J gene: TRBJ2-7; V gene: TRBV6-5; clone size: NA; D gene: TRBD1; CDR3 DNA: TGTGCCAGCAGGGCTACAGGGGCCTACGAGCAGTACTTC; CDR3 protein: CASRATGAYEQYF
J gene: TRBJ2-3; V gene: TRBV13; clone size: NA; D gene: TRBD2; CDR3 DNA: TGTGCCAGCAGCGTCGAACTAGCGGGAAGCACAGATACGCAGTATTTT; CDR3 protein: CASSVELAGSTDTQYF
J gene: TRBJ2-3; V gene: TRBV2; clone size: few; D gene: TRBD2; CDR3 DNA: TGTGCCAGCAGTGATGTGGCGGGGGGCGCTACGCAGTATTTT; CDR3 protein: CASSDVAGGATQYF
J gene: TRBJ2-3; V gene: TRBV5-8; clone size: NA; D gene: NA; CDR3 DNA: TGTGCCAGCAGCCCGGCGGTGCAGGCCGGGGGCACAGATACGCAGTATTTT; CDR3 protein: CASSPAVQAGGTDTQYF
J gene: TRBJ2-3; V gene: TRBV2; clone size: NA; D gene: NA; CDR3 DNA: TGTGCCAGCAGTGGGGGCGACAGCACAGATACGCAGTATTTT; CDR3 protein: CASSGGDSTDTQYF